Listed below are T cell receptor beta chains from one sample, sequenced in a study of blood T cell repertoires in COVID-19. Here immunoSEQ multiplex PCR was the method, and the copy in TCRdb shows in-frame clones only, minus some. The sample carries about 440,000 clones, about 87% recorded once. The specimen sequenced was peripheral blood. The origin of the receptors is a woman between 50 and 59 years old with COVID-19, enrolled during active disease. Both conserved end residues are part of each CDR3. The D gene is left open where the match is weak. Clone size, where shown, is once, few, many, or a class for clones that have expanded.

clone_size	v_call	j_call	d_call	cdr3_nt	cdr3_aa
-	TRBV28	TRBJ2-7	TRBD1	TGTGCCAGCAGTCCTTCCGGGACAGGGTACTACGAGCAGTACTTC	CASSPSGTGYYEQYF
-	TRBV28	TRBJ2-7	TRBD1	TGTGCCAGCAGTGCCAATCCCGGGACAGGCGGTCACGAGCAGTACTTC	CASSANPGTGGHEQYF
-	TRBV6-6	TRBJ1-1	-	TGTGCCAGCAGTTACGCCGGGGGGACGAACACTGAAGCTTTCTTT	CASSYAGGTNTEAFF
-	TRBV19	TRBJ2-5	-	TGTGCCAGTAGTATAGGAAACGGGTACCAAGAGACCCAGTACTTC	CASSIGNGYQETQYF
-	TRBV3-1/TRBV3-2	TRBJ1-2	-	TGTGCCAGCAGCCAAGCATCGGGGGGGGCGCATGGCTACACCTTC	CASSQASGGAHGYTF
-	TRBV11-2	TRBJ1-1	TRBD1	TGTGCCAGCAGCTTAGGCAGACAGGGGGCCCCTGAAGCTTTCTTT	CASSLGRQGAPEAFF
-	TRBV7-8	TRBJ2-2	-	TGTGCCAGCAGCCCAGGGCAGGTGGTAGTCACCGGGGAGCTGTTTTTT	CASSPGQVVVTGELFF
-	TRBV5-1	TRBJ1-1	-	TGCGCCAGCAGCCTTACACCGAACACTGAAGCTTTCTTT	CASSLTPNTEAFF
-	TRBV5-1	TRBJ2-7	TRBD1	TGCGCCAGCAGCTACGGACAGGGCCGCTCCTCCTACGAGCAGTACTTC	CASSYGQGRSSYEQYF
-	TRBV30	TRBJ1-5	-	TGTGCCTGGGCGCTTGACCGGGGGAATCAGCCCCAGCATTTT	CAWALDRGNQPQHF
-	TRBV15	TRBJ2-7	-	TGTGCCACCAGTAATGGAGGCGGGTACGAGCAGTACTTC	CATSNGGGYEQYF
-	TRBV3-1/TRBV3-2	TRBJ2-1	TRBD2	TGTGCCAGCAGCCAGGGTAGCGGGACCTCCTACAATGAGCAGTTCTTC	CASSQGSGTSYNEQFF
-	TRBV14	TRBJ2-1	TRBD1	TGTGCCAGCAGCGGGTGGGCAGGGGGCAATGAGCAGTTCTTC	CASSGWAGGNEQFF
once	TRBV5-4	TRBJ1-1	-	TGTGCCAGCAGCTTGCGCGGGAACACTGAAGCTTTCTTT	CASSLRGNTEAFF
once	TRBV3-1/TRBV3-2	TRBJ1-1	-	TGTGCCAGCATTTCTGAAGGGAGCACTGAAGCTTTCTTT	CASISEGSTEAFF
-	TRBV11-2	TRBJ1-1	-	TGTGCCAGCAGCTTATCAGGAAACACTGAAGCTTTCTTT	CASSLSGNTEAFF
-	TRBV19	TRBJ1-1	TRBD1	TGTGCCAGTACCACATCTACCGGGACAGGGAAGGTTTTCTTT	CASTTSTGTGKVFF
-	TRBV5-1	TRBJ2-7	TRBD1	TGCGCCAGCACCCGGACAGGGGGCCCCTACGAGCAGTACTTC	CASTRTGGPYEQYF
-	TRBV30	TRBJ2-3	-	TGTGCCTGGCGGGGGGCGTCGGCCTCAAGCCAAGATACGCAGTATTTT	CAWRGASASSQDTQYF
-	TRBV11-2	TRBJ1-1	TRBD1	TGTGCCAGCAGCACCCTACAGGGGGCGCGGACTGAAGCTTTCTTT	CASSTLQGARTEAFF
once	TRBV16	TRBJ2-1	-	TGTGCCAGCAGCCAAATAAGACTGGAGCAGTTCTTC	CASSQIRLEQFF
-	TRBV21-1	TRBJ1-6	-	TGTGCCAGCAGCAAAGAGAGGGGAAACAGGGGGATGTATAATTCACCCCTCCACTTT	CASSKERGNRGMYNSPLHF
-	TRBV3-1/TRBV3-2	TRBJ1-1	-	TGTGCCAGCAGCCAAGCAGGGGACACTGAAGCTTTCTTT	CASSQAGDTEAFF
-	TRBV19	TRBJ1-2	-	TGTGCCAGTAGTGACAGCGTCTATGGCTACACCTTC	CASSDSVYGYTF
-	TRBV30	TRBJ1-6	-	TGTGCCTGGAGTGTCAGATGGAATTCACCCCTCCACTTT	CAWSVRWNSPLHF
-	TRBV5-6	TRBJ2-3	-	TGTGCCAGCAGCTTAGGTATGGGAGCCGTAACGCAGTATTTT	CASSLGMGAVTQYF
-	TRBV3-1/TRBV3-2	TRBJ1-2	-	TGTGCCAGCAGCCCCACCCACGGGGGAGGGTACTATGGCTACACCTTC	CASSPTHGGGYYGYTF
-	TRBV6-1	TRBJ2-2	-	TGTGCCAGCAGTGAACTGTTCACCGGGGAGCTGTTTTTT	CASSELFTGELFF
-	TRBV19	TRBJ1-4	-	TGTGCCAGTATCCCGAAGGGGTCTGGTAATGAAAAACTGTTTTTT	CASIPKGSGNEKLFF
-	TRBV20-1	TRBJ1-1	TRBD1	TGCAGTGCTAGTACGACAGGGGCGAGCACTGAAGCTTTCTTT	CSASTTGASTEAFF
-	TRBV29-1	TRBJ1-2	-	TGCAGCGCCTCGGGACAAACATATGGCTACACCTTC	CSASGQTYGYTF
once	TRBV5-3	TRBJ1-1	-	TGTGCCAGAAGCCCCACAGTCCGCATGAACACTGAAGCTTTCTTT	CARSPTVRMNTEAFF
-	TRBV25-1	TRBJ2-5	TRBD2	TGTGCCAGCAGTGAATTGGGACTAGCAGAAGAGACCCAGTACTTC	CASSELGLAEETQYF
-	TRBV6-5	TRBJ2-3	-	TGTGCCAGCAGCCCAGGACAGCACGGAAGAGATACGCAGTATTTT	CASSPGQHGRDTQYF
once	TRBV30	TRBJ1-1	-	TGTGCCTGGAAGGCAGACTTGAACACTGAAGCTTTCTTT	CAWKADLNTEAFF
-	TRBV2	TRBJ1-1	-	TGTGCCAGCAGTGCCGGGACTAACACTGAAGCTTTCTTT	CASSAGTNTEAFF
once	TRBV3-1/TRBV3-2	TRBJ2-3	-	TGTGCCAGCAGCCAACTAGCCGCCCCAGATACGCAGTATTTT	CASSQLAAPDTQYF
-	TRBV27	TRBJ1-1	TRBD1	TGTGCCAGCAGCTGGACAGGGAGCGGGAGGACTGAAGCTTTCTTT	CASSWTGSGRTEAFF
once	TRBV30	TRBJ1-5	-	TGTGCCTGCACGGGGAATAGCAATCAGCCCCAGCATTTT	CACTGNSNQPQHF
-	TRBV19	TRBJ1-1	-	TGTGCCAGTAGTAATATGAACACTGAAGCTTTCTTT	CASSNMNTEAFF
-	TRBV29-1	TRBJ1-1	-	TGCAGCGTTGTACACAGGATGAACACTGAAGCTTTCTTT	CSVVHRMNTEAFF
-	TRBV6-5	TRBJ2-7	-	TGTGCCAGCAGGTTAGGACAGATCTCCGGCGAGCAGTACTTC	CASRLGQISGEQYF
-	TRBV5-1	TRBJ2-5	-	TGCGCCAGCAGCTTGGGGGCGGGAAGGGAGACCCAGTACTTC	CASSLGAGRETQYF